This TCR beta chain comes out of a study of T-cell reconstitution after alpha-beta-depleted transplantation in children. With respect to this clonotype: Antigen: not known.

Library preparation (for TCRbeta) was performed with unique molecular identifiers. MiXCR was run by TCRdb on the PCR reads, yielding one entry per CDR3 protein. Of about 980,000 distinct CDR3 sequences detected, about 29% appear once; the ten largest clones hold about 28%. Germline V gene sequence: CDR1 DFQATT, CDR2 SNEGSKA (reference sequence). The CDR3 loop spans 15 amino acids. Trimming at V came to 6 bases and at J to 5 bases, leaving 10 bases not matched to a gene. Study-wide points: As was reported, about two months after transplant, alpha-beta T cells came from several hundred expanded graft clones. There were some patients whose high TCRbeta diversity at day 60 came from surviving recipient T cells and thymic progenitors.

The V gene is TRBV20-1, the J gene TRBJ2-7, with 13 bases matching TRBD2. This specimen consisted of PBMCs, mostly from graft donor cells, obtained 360 days after TCRalphabeta/CD19-depleted stem cell transplant. This TCR was recovered from a boy in the first two years of life who had a stem cell transplant for SCID, so the T cells may come from the graft donor. The CDR3 nucleotides read TGCAGTGCCCTCACACTAGCGGGGGGGCTCGACGAGCAGTACTTC. Translated: CSALTLAGGLDEQYF.